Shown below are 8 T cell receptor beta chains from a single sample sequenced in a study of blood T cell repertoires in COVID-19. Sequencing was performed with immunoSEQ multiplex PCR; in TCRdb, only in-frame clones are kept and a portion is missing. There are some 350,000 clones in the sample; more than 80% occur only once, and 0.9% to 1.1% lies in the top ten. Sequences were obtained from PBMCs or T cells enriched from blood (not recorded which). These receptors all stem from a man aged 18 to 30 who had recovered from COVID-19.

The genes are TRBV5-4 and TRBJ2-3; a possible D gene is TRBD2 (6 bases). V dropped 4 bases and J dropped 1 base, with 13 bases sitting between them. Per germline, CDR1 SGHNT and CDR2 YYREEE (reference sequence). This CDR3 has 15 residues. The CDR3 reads CASSLERVRTDTQYF. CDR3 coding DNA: TGTGCCAGCAGCCTCGAGCGGGTTCGCACAGATACGCAGTATTTT.

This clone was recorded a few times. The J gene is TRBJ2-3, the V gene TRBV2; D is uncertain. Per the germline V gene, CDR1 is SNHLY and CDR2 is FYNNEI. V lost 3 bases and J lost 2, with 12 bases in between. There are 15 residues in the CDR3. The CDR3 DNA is TGTGCCAGCAGTGAGCTTTCCCGGTTCACAGATACGCAGTATTTT. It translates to CASSELSRFTDTQYF.

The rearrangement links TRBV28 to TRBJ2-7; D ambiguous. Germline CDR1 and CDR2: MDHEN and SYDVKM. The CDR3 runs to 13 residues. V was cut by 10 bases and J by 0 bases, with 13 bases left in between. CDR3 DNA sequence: TGTGCCACCCTCGCCTCCAGCTCCTACGAGCAGTACTTC. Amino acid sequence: CATLASSSYEQYF.

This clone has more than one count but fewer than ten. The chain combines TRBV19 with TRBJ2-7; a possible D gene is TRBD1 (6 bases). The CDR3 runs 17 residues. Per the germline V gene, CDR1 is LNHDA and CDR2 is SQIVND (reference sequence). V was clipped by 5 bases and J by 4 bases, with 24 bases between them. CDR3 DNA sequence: TGTGCCAGTAGTGTACGTCCGACAGGACGGAGTTATTACGAGCAGTACTTC. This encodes CASSVRPTGRSYYEQYF.

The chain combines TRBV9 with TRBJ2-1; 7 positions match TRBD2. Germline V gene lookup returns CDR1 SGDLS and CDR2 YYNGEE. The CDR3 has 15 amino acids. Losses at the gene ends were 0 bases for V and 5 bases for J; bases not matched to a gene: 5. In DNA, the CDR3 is TGTGCCAGCAGCGTAGTGGCGGGAGTGAACAATGAGCAGTTCTTC. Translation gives CASSVVAGVNNEQFF. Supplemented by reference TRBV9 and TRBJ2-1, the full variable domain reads DSGVTQTPKHLITATGQRVTLRCSPRSGDLSVYWYQQSLDQGLQFLIQYYNGEERAKGNILERFSAQQFPDLHSELNLSSLELGDSALYFCASSVVAGVNNEQFFGPGTRLTVL.

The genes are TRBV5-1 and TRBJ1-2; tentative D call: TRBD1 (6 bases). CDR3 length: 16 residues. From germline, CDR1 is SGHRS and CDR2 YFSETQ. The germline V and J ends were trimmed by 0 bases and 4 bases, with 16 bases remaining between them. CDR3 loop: CASSLGVPGQGYGYTF. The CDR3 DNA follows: TGCGCCAGCAGCTTGGGTGTCCCGGGACAAGGCTATGGCTACACCTTC. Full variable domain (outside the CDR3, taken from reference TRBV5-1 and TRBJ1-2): KAGVTQTPRYLIKTRGQQVTLSCSPISGHRSVSWYQQTPGQGLQFLFEYFSETQRNKGNFPGRFSGRQFSNSRSEMNVSTLELGDSALYLCASSLGVPGQGYGYTFGSGTRLTVV.

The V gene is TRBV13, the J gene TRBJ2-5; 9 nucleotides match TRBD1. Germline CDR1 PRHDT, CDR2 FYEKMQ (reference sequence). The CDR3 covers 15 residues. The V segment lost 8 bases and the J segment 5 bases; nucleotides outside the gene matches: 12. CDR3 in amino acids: CASQDKYRGQETQYF. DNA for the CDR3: TGTGCCAGCCAAGATAAGTACAGGGGGCAGGAGACCCAGTACTTC.

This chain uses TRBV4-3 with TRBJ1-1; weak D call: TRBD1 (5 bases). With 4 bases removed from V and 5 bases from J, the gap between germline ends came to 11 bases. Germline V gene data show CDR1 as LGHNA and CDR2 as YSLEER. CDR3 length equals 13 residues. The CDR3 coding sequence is TGCGCCAGCAGCCCCGGGGGTAGGACTGAAGCTTTCTTT. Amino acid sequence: CASSPGGRTEAFF.